This T cell receptor (beta chain) was documented in a study of graft-versus-host responses after intestinal transplantation. Whole-study context: All recipients were transplanted with multivisceral, liver-intestinal, or isolated intestinal grafts. Following induction with anti-thymocyte globulin, all recipients were given tacrolimus and steroids for about three years.

Data came from immunoSEQ multiplex PCR; TCRdb stores just in-frame clones and leaves some out. The sample lists approximately 110,000 clones, 85% to 95% occurring once. As for this clone: Its target is not known.

V lost 1 base, J lost 0 bases, and 13 bases lay in between. Germline loops: CDR1 MGHRA, CDR2 YSYEKL. The CDR3 runs 17 residues. General study findings and limits: Allografts from individuals with graft-donor T cell macrochimerism displayed high graft-versus-host to host-versus-graft clonal ratios. Researchers found GvH clones in recipient marrow, and some showed up first in ileum or blood.

The chain has TRBV4-1 and TRBJ1-5; unclear D gene. This receptor was obtained from a human donor who was the organ donor for an intestinal transplant. The source was unstimulated CD4+ T cells sorted from spleen or lymph node cells, collected before transplant. The CDR3 reads CASSQAGSLLSNQPQHF. DNA of the CDR3: TGCGCCAGCAGCCAAGCCGGGAGCTTACTTAGCAATCAGCCCCAGCATTTT.